What follows is one T cell receptor (beta chain) and its context. The data were taken from a study of blood T cell repertoires in COVID-19. Study details: T cells, B-cell-depleted T cells, or PBMCs provided the cDNA or gDNA that served as material.

V was cut by 4 bases and J by 2 bases, with 16 bases left in between. Germline-derived CDR1 and CDR2 are SGHNT and YYREEE (reference sequence). CDR3 length: 17 amino acids. Original methodology: Amplifying reference gene primers gave estimates of nucleated cell counts. Some clones are missing from TCRdb's copy, which holds only in-frame ones; the method was immunoSEQ multiplex PCR. V and J calls and clone size follow that table, whereas D and trimming were derived from the DNA. The data hold 310,000 or so clones, with around 90% observed a single time. This clonotype originated in a woman aged 45-59 years who had recovered from COVID-19. This chain connects TRBV5-4 to TRBJ2-6; the D gene is possibly TRBD1 (6 bases). What was sequenced was peripheral blood. For the CDR3, the DNA is TGTGCCAGCAGCCATACCGACTCAGGGGCTGGGGCCAACGTCCTGACTTTC. Translation gives CASSHTDSGAGANVLTF.